Below are 22 T cell receptor beta chains sequenced from a single sample in a study of blood T cell repertoires in COVID-19. TCRdb keeps only in-frame clones here, not all; method: immunoSEQ multiplex PCR. The sample holds 57,000 or so clones; around four fifths are singletons and the top ten take 4.5% to 5.5%. The specimen sequenced was peripheral blood. All receptors come from a man in his 70s with acute or convalescent COVID-19.

This clone was counted once. The CDR3 nucleotides read TGTGCCAGCAGCCCCCTTGGCGGGGGTCTCAATGAGCAGTTCTTC. Amino acid sequence: CASSPLGGGLNEQFF. This chain uses TRBV5-6 with TRBJ2-1, with TRBD2 identical over 7 bases. V was clipped by 4 bases and J by 6 bases; unmatched bases: 10. The CDR3 length is 15 residues. Germline loops: CDR1 SGHDT, CDR2 YYEEEE.

The chain is built from TRBV9 and TRBJ2-2; a weak D match, TRBD2 (6 bases). This CDR3 has 14 residues. V was trimmed by 9 bases and J by 2 bases, leaving 14 bases between them. The germline V gene encodes CDR1 SGDLS and CDR2 YYNGEE. The CDR3 is CATSRDSNTGELFF. The CDR3 region has the DNA TGTGCCACCTCCCGGGACTCTAACACCGGGGAGCTGTTTTTT.

The chain joins TRBV6-1 to TRBJ1-1; 10 bases align to TRBD1. CDR3 length: 17 residues. The junction had 8 bases not matched to a gene; V was cut back by 3 bases and J by 1 base. Per the germline V gene, CDR1 is MNHNS and CDR2 is SASEGT. CDR3 amino acids: CASSDGDRGLRNTEAFF. CDR3 in DNA: TGTGCCAGCAGTGACGGCGACAGGGGGCTGCGGAACACTGAAGCTTTCTTT.

The chain links TRBV5-1 to TRBJ2-5; TRBD2 matches 10 bases. The germline gives CDR1 SGHRS, CDR2 YFSETQ. The CDR3 runs 15 residues. With V trimmed by 4 bases and J by 3 bases, 6 bases remained unmatched. CDR3 DNA: TGCGCCAGCAGCCAAGCCCTAGCGGGGGAAGAGACCCAGTACTTC. This codes for CASSQALAGEETQYF.

The chain combines TRBV5-4 with TRBJ2-1, with 7 bases that match TRBD1. Germline V CDR1 and CDR2: SGHNT, YYREEE (reference sequence). The CDR3 spans 14 residues. The J segment lost 8 bases and the V segment lost 1 base, leaving 6 bases of the junction unmatched. The CDR3 DNA reads TGTGCCAGCAGCTTGAGGGGGCAAATTGATGAGCAGTTCTTC. Amino acids: CASSLRGQIDEQFF.

Here the CDR3 DNA reads TGTGCCAGCAGCCAAGGGTCGAGGGAAAAACTGTTTTTT. Protein product: CASSQGSREKLFF. The chain uses TRBV3-1 (or the pseudogene TRBV3-2) and TRBJ1-4; D uncertain. The V gene's germline CDR1 is LGHDT and CDR2 YNNKEL (reference sequence). CDR3 length equals 13 residues. Trimming stripped 1 base from V and 8 bases from J, with 8 bases between.

CDR3 residues: CASNSDGGTQYF. The CDR3 region has the DNA TGTGCCAGCAACTCTGATGGTGGTACGCAGTATTTT. The chain recombines TRBV12-3 or TRBV12-4 with TRBJ2-3; the D is unclear. The germline V and J ends were trimmed by 7 bases and 8 bases, with 13 bases remaining between them. This CDR3 has 12 residues.

The V gene is TRBV11-1, the J gene TRBJ2-3; possibly TRBD2 for D (6 bases). The CDR3 is 14 amino acids. V was pared by 7 bases and J by 5 bases, with 16 bases between. Germline V lookup: CDR1 SGHAT, CDR2 FQDESV (reference sequence). DNA for the CDR3: TGTGCCAGCAAACTAGTCGGGGGATTAGATACGCAGTATTTT. It is translated as CASKLVGGLDTQYF.

The chain combines TRBV5-1 with TRBJ2-7; perhaps TRBD2 as D (5 bases). CDR3 length equals 13 residues. V was trimmed by 0 bases and J by 6 bases, leaving 10 bases between them. The germline V gene has CDR1 SGHRS and CDR2 YFSETQ. CDR3 DNA sequence: TGCGCCAGCAGCTTGGCGGTAGGGAGCGAGCAGTACTTC. Translation gives CASSLAVGSEQYF.

This clone was found once. The CDR3 is CASSPTGNQPQHF. DNA for the CDR3: TGTGCCAGCAGCCCGACAGGCAATCAGCCCCAGCATTTT. V and J are TRBV6-4 and TRBJ1-5; TRBD1 is a possible D gene (5 bases). The ends were cut back, 6 bases at V and 2 bases at J, with 8 bases in the middle. Germline V gives CDR1 MRHNA, CDR2 SNTAGT. The CDR3 spans 13 residues.

The genes are TRBV10-3 and TRBJ2-2, with 11 positions matching TRBD2. The germline V gene encodes CDR1 ENHRY and CDR2 SYGVKD. The CDR3 is made up of 14 amino acids. Losses at the gene ends were 6 bases for V and 5 bases for J; bases not matched to a gene: 2. CDR3 bases: TGTGCCATCAGGACTAGCGGGGAGACCGGGGAGCTGTTTTTT. Translation gives CAIRTSGETGELFF.

The chain couples TRBV25-1 to TRBJ1-2; D gene uncertain. The CDR3 has 14 amino acids. Trimming took 0 bases from V and 1 from J, leaving 6 bases between them. Germline CDR1 is MGHDK and CDR2 is SYGVNS. The DNA for the CDR3 is TGTGCCAGCAGTGAATATGTCAGTAACTATGGCTACACCTTC. Translation: CASSEYVSNYGYTF.

This rearrangement joins TRBV4-1 to TRBJ2-5; no definite D call. The CDR3 covers 15 residues. Germline values: CDR1 MGHRA, CDR2 YSYEKL. V lost 1 base, J lost 2 bases, and 11 bases lay in between. As DNA, the CDR3 is TGCGCCAGCAGCCAAGCGGCAGGTTTTCAAGAGACCCAGTACTTC. Protein: CASSQAAGFQETQYF.

The CDR3 DNA reads TGCAGCGTGGCGACAGGGGGGATTATCAATGAGCAGTTCTTC. Encoded protein: CSVATGGIINEQFF. The gene calls are TRBV29-1 and TRBJ2-1; TRBD1 agrees at 9 bases. This CDR3 is built from 14 residues. Germline assignment: CDR1 SQVTM and CDR2 ANQGSEA. The V segment lost 6 bases and the J segment 6 bases; nucleotides outside the gene matches: 9.

The chain carries TRBV5-1 and TRBJ1-1; no firm D call. CDR3 size: 13 residues. The ends were cut back, 0 bases at V and 8 bases at J, with 11 bases in the middle. Germline V gives CDR1 SGHRS, CDR2 YFSETQ. CDR3 in DNA: TGCGCCAGCAGCTTGGGAAGTCTGAGGGAAGCTTTCTTT. It codes for CASSLGSLREAFF.

The CDR3 DNA reads TGCGCCAGCAGCTTGGGAACGCCGGGTCATGAAAAACTGTTTTTT. Translation: CASSLGTPGHEKLFF. The genes are TRBV5-1 and TRBJ1-4; no reliable D call. The CDR3 spans 15 residues. V lost 0 bases to trimming and J lost 6 bases, with 12 bases between them. Germline V gene sequence: CDR1 SGHRS, CDR2 YFSETQ.

The chain uses TRBV4-1 and TRBJ2-4; D perhaps matches TRBD1 (6 bases). The CDR3 is 17 residues long. V was shortened by 2 bases and J by 7 bases, with 21 bases between the two germline ends. Looked up from germline, CDR1 is MGHRA and CDR2 is YSYEKL. As DNA, the CDR3 is TGCGCCAGCAGCCAACCAATAAGCAGGGGATTGAAGAACATTCAGTACTTC. Its translation: CASSQPISRGLKNIQYF.

The chain joins TRBV27 to TRBJ1-3; D remains unclear. The V end was cut by 2 bases, the J end by 0 bases, with 8 bases between. CDR3 length: 15 residues. Germline CDR1 reads MNHEY; CDR2 reads SMNVEV (reference sequence). The CDR3 region has the DNA TGTGCCAGCAGTTTAGGAGGACTCTCTGGAAACACCATATATTTT. Its translation: CASSLGGLSGNTIYF.

The J gene is TRBJ2-7, the V gene TRBV6-2 or TRBV6-3, with a tentative D call TRBD2 (5 bases). Between the trimmed V and J ends, which lost 6 bases and 6 bases, there was a span of 21 bases. Germline V gene sequence: CDR1 MNHEY, CDR2 SVGEGT. The CDR3 extends over 15 amino acids. As DNA, the CDR3 is TGTGCCAGCAGCCCCCTGGAGAGGGCCGACGGCGAGCAGTACTTC. Residues: CASSPLERADGEQYF.

The chain uses TRBV27 and TRBJ1-2; D perhaps matches TRBD1 (5 bases). Germline-derived CDR1 and CDR2 are MNHEY and SMNVEV (reference sequence). CDR3 length: 14 amino acids. The V end lost 5 bases, the J end lost 7 bases, and 17 bases lay between the germline ends. CDR3 loop: CASSNAQGSRGYTF. CDR3 DNA sequence: TGTGCCAGCAGTAATGCCCAGGGCTCCCGTGGCTACACCTTC.

This chain connects TRBV2 to TRBJ2-1; 8 nucleotides match TRBD2. J was trimmed by 3 bases and V by 6 bases; bases with no gene match: 7. This CDR3 comprises 15 residues. Per germline, CDR1 SNHLY and CDR2 FYNNEI. For the CDR3, the DNA is TGTGCCAGCAGGCCCGCCGGGGGGGACTACAATGAGCAGTTCTTC. Amino acids: CASRPAGGDYNEQFF. The variable domain in full, completed from reference TRBV2 and TRBJ2-1, reads EPEVTQTPSHQVTQMGQEVILRCVPISNHLYFYWYRQILGQKVEFLVSFYNNEISEKSEIFDDQFSVERPDGSNFTLKIRSTKLEDSAMYFCASRPAGGDYNEQFFGPGTRLTVL.

Only one count was recorded for this clone. The chain uses TRBV6-5 and TRBJ2-1; D gene ambiguous. The CDR3 has 12 residues. The V gene lost 4 bases and the J gene lost 7 bases, with 8 bases spanning the gap. Germline CDR1 MNHEY, CDR2 SVGAGI. The CDR3 nucleotides read TGTGCCAGCAGTTCCCAGTGGAATGAGCAGTTCTTC. Translating gives CASSSQWNEQFF.